This TCR beta chain was found in a study of radiation and T cells in renal cell carcinoma. Study in general: Nephrectomy followed 15 Gy stereotactic body radiation by 4 weeks.

Germline values: CDR1 LNHDA, CDR2 SQIVND (reference sequence). J was trimmed by 3 bases and V by 10 bases; bases with no gene match: 14. The length of the CDR3 is 17 residues. Time point specified: blood 2 weeks post-SBRT. Described treatment: 15 Gy SBRT to primary tumor, nephrectomy 4 weeks later. After SBRT, blood was collected at 2 and 4 weeks, plus baseline. Broader study findings: From baseline, blood top tumor clonotypes peaked at 2 weeks post-radiation. Without pretreatment biopsies, baseline tumor clonotype presence was undetermined.

Some clones are missing from TCRdb's copy, which holds only in-frame ones; the method was immunoSEQ multiplex PCR. The sample carries around 120,000 clones, 81% recorded once. Worth noting for this clone: Its antigen is undetermined.

The clonotype comes from a woman aged 60-75 years with renal cell carcinoma. The chain is built from TRBV19 and TRBJ1-5, with 11 bases identical to TRBD1. Sample: blood, taken from a patient whose treatment included radiotherapy and nephrectomy. The CDR3: CATQPGQGVILNQPQHF. In DNA, the CDR3 is TGTGCCACCCAACCGGGACAGGGGGTTATTCTCAATCAGCCCCAGCATTTT. Combining the CDR3 with reference TRBV19 and TRBJ1-5 gives the whole variable domain DGGITQSPKYLFRKEGQNVTLSCEQNLNHDAMYWYRQDPGQGLRLIYYSQIVNDFQKGDIAEGYSVSREKKESFPLTVTSAQKNPTAFYLCATQPGQGVILNQPQHFGDGTRLSIL.